Reported below is one TCR beta chain. The antigen remains undetermined. The PCR contained 60 Vbeta and 13 Jbeta primers. The table came from immunoSEQ multiplex PCR; TCRdb's copy has only in-frame clones and leaves some out. The sample shows roughly 110,000 clones, 70% to 85% of them seen only once. This sample is drawn from a study of cytomegalovirus exposure and HLA in healthy donors. Study observations and caveats: TCR beta chain V- and J-gene trimming was linked, in a later analysis, to a missense variant in DCLRE1C.

Germline V lookup: CDR1 SGHKS, CDR2 YYEKEE (reference sequence). V shed 1 base and J 4 bases; nucleotides not matched to a gene: 2. The CDR3 has 15 residues. The rearrangement links TRBV5-5 to TRBJ2-1, with TRBD2 identical over 10 bases. What was sequenced was PBMCs. The clonotype originates from a woman aged 18-29 years in good health and CMV-seronegative. CDR3: CASSLTSGDYNEQFF. The CDR3 DNA is TGTGCCAGCAGCTTGACTAGCGGGGATTACAATGAGCAGTTCTTC.